The rows below give T cell receptor beta chains drawn from one sample of a study of T cells in Graves' hyperthyroidism and ophthalmopathy. TCRdb analysed the multiplex PCR reads with MiXCR anew, one entry per CDR3 protein. The sample has 350,000 to 450,000 distinct CDR3 sequences, about 17% seen once. Sequencing was performed on blood. Receptors originate from a woman aged 25 to 39 with Graves' hyperthyroidism that later progressed to Graves' ophthalmopathy. Each CDR3 is given with its conserved first and last residue. A D gene is named only where the DNA matches it firmly. Clone size is shown for a subset of rows, as once, few, many or a class of expanded clone.

clone_size d_call j_call v_call cdr3_aa cdr3_nt
many . TRBJ1-2 TRBV28 CASTEIYQDSLHGYTF TGTGCCAGCACAGAAATATATCAAGACAGCCTCCATGGCTACACCTTC
many . TRBJ2-5 TRBV12-3/TRBV12-4 CASSLQGILAGLETQYF TGTGCCAGCAGTTTACAGGGTATTCTCGCGGGCCTCGAGACCCAGTACTTC
many . TRBJ1-2 TRBV12-3/TRBV12-4 CASTLVGRDGYTF TGTGCCAGCACCTTGGTCGGACGCGACGGCTACACCTTC
many . TRBJ2-7 TRBV2 CASRPGTPEQYF TGTGCCAGCAGACCCGGGACGCCCGAGCAGTACTTC
many . TRBJ1-2 TRBV7-9 CASSLQVDISRGYTF TGTGCCAGCAGCTTACAAGTCGATATAAGCCGTGGCTACACCTTC
many TRBD1 TRBJ2-1 TRBV12-3/TRBV12-4 CASITNGWDRNNEQFF TGTGCCAGCATCACAAATGGGTGGGACAGAAACAATGAGCAGTTCTTC
. TRBD2 TRBJ2-1 TRBV20-1 CSAGGLAGNEQFF TGCAGTGCTGGAGGACTAGCTGGCAATGAGCAGTTCTTC
. . TRBJ2-1 TRBV6-1 CASSQPLGRAPFNEQFF TGTGCCAGCAGTCAACCTCTCGGCAGGGCCCCATTTAATGAGCAGTTCTTC
many . TRBJ2-1 TRBV27 CASWEVSSYNEQFF TGTGCCAGCTGGGAAGTAAGCTCCTACAATGAGCAGTTCTTC
many . TRBJ1-1 TRBV3-1 CASSQSMGVGRKAFF TGTGCCAGCAGCCAATCGATGGGAGTCGGTCGGAAAGCTTTCTTT
. . TRBJ1-1 TRBV25-1 CASSEYIPDGNTEAFF TGTGCCAGCAGTGAATATATTCCTGACGGGAACACTGAAGCTTTCTTT
. TRBD1 TRBJ1-1 TRBV28 CASIGQGASSTEAFF TGTGCCAGCATCGGACAGGGGGCGTCGAGCACTGAAGCTTTCTTT
few TRBD2 TRBJ2-1 TRBV4-1 CASSQPGSGRRYNEQFF TGCGCCAGCAGCCAACCGGGGAGCGGGAGGCGTTACAATGAGCAGTTCTTC
many . TRBJ2-5 TRBV2 CASSVLVGETQYF TGTGCCAGCAGTGTCCTAGTCGGAGAGACCCAGTACTTC
many . TRBJ1-1 TRBV12-3/TRBV12-4 CASSLNTAVEAFF TGTGCCAGCAGTTTAAACACCGCAGTTGAAGCTTTCTTT
many . TRBJ1-1 TRBV27 CASSFRGEDEAFF TGTGCCAGCAGTTTTAGGGGGGAGGATGAAGCTTTCTTT
many . TRBJ2-7 TRBV28 CASSYVFNTAVVSYEQYF TGTGCCAGCAGTTACGTATTCAACACGGCAGTTGTCTCCTACGAGCAGTACTTC
few TRBD1 TRBJ1-1 TRBV29-1 CSVEGTGANTEAFF TGCAGCGTCGAGGGGACAGGGGCGAACACTGAAGCTTTCTTT
many TRBD1 TRBJ2-7 TRBV20-1 CSASPGTGRSYEQYF TGCAGTGCTAGCCCCGGGACAGGGCGTTCCTACGAGCAGTACTTC
few . TRBJ2-7 TRBV5-1 CASSWNPDSNYEQYF TGCGCCAGCAGCTGGAACCCGGACAGCAACTACGAGCAGTACTTC
few TRBD2 TRBJ2-3 TRBV20-1 CSARVSGRGSTDTQYF TGCAGTGCCAGAGTTAGCGGGAGGGGGAGCACAGATACGCAGTATTTT
. TRBD1 TRBJ2-2 TRBV6-5 CASSYTGVSTGELFF TGTGCCAGCAGTTACACAGGGGTTAGCACCGGGGAGCTGTTTTTT
few . TRBJ1-2 TRBV27 CASRPRQDINYGYTF TGTGCCAGCAGACCTAGACAGGATATTAACTATGGCTACACCTTC
. . TRBJ1-2 TRBV27 CASSLGSGRYGYTF TGTGCCAGCAGTTTGGGGAGCGGGAGGTATGGCTACACCTTC
. TRBD1 TRBJ1-5 TRBV12-3/TRBV12-4 CASSYGTASNQPQHF TGTGCCAGCAGTTACGGGACAGCTAGCAATCAGCCCCAGCATTTT
many . TRBJ1-4 TRBV6-4 CASTQQGDEKLFF TGTGCCAGCACACAACAGGGCGATGAAAAACTGTTTTTT
. . TRBJ1-1 TRBV14 CASSQWELGTEAFF TGTGCCAGCAGCCAATGGGAGTTGGGCACTGAAGCTTTCTTT
many TRBD1 TRBJ2-1 TRBV28 CASLTGANSYNEQFF TGTGCCAGCTTGACAGGGGCCAACTCCTACAATGAGCAGTTCTTC
few . TRBJ1-6 TRBV4-2 CASSPEQGTANSPLHF TGTGCCAGCAGCCCTGAACAGGGTACGGCCAATTCACCCCTCCACTTT
large . TRBJ1-1 TRBV4-1 CASSQGGPTNTEAFF TGCGCCAGCAGCCAAGGGGGACCGACGAACACTGAAGCTTTCTTT
many . TRBJ1-4 TRBV5-1 CASSGSGGQESEKLFF TGCGCCAGCAGCGGTTCGGGGGGGCAGGAGAGTGAAAAACTGTTTTTT
. . TRBJ2-7 TRBV7-9 CASSDVPRGSPREQYF TGTGCCAGCAGCGACGTCCCAAGGGGCAGCCCCCGAGAGCAGTACTTC
few TRBD2 TRBJ2-5 TRBV11-2 CASSFSGYQETQYF TGTGCCAGCAGCTTTAGCGGGTACCAAGAGACCCAGTACTTC
many TRBD1 TRBJ2-7 TRBV19 CASSISAGTAYEQYF TGTGCCAGTAGTATTAGCGCCGGGACAGCCTACGAGCAGTACTTC
many . TRBJ1-2 TRBV28 CASSLSINRANYGYTF TGTGCCAGCAGTTTATCCATAAACAGGGCTAACTATGGCTACACCTTC
many . TRBJ2-3 TRBV7-6 CASRPRPGLRDTQYF TGTGCCAGCAGACCCCGCCCAGGATTGAGAGATACGCAGTATTTT
few . TRBJ2-7 TRBV6-1 CASKSRGTSYEQYF TGTGCCAGCAAATCGAGGGGTACCTCCTACGAGCAGTACTTC
few . TRBJ2-1 TRBV4-1 CASSQVGGGVLNEQFF TGCGCCAGCAGCCAAGTTGGAGGGGGTGTTTTGAATGAGCAGTTCTTC
few . TRBJ2-7 TRBV5-6 CASSFADSSYEQYF TGTGCCAGCAGTTTCGCAGACAGCTCCTACGAGCAGTACTTC
few . TRBJ1-5 TRBV6-1 CASTPYSWGGQPQHF TGTGCCAGCACTCCCTACTCGTGGGGGGGTCAGCCCCAGCATTTT
few TRBD2 TRBJ2-7 TRBV7-9 CASSPSGTSASGEQYF TGTGCCAGCAGCCCGAGTGGGACTAGCGCATCGGGAGAGCAGTACTTC
many . TRBJ1-1 TRBV20-1 CSARDERTGLNTEAFF TGCAGTGCTAGAGATGAGAGAACAGGGCTAAACACTGAAGCTTTCTTT
many TRBD2 TRBJ2-3 TRBV11-2 CASSPISGGETDTQYF TGTGCCAGCAGCCCGATTAGCGGGGGGGAGACAGATACGCAGTATTTT
many TRBD2 TRBJ2-2 TRBV7-2 CASSPRLARELFF TGTGCCAGCAGCCCGAGACTAGCCAGGGAGCTGTTTTTT
many . TRBJ2-2 TRBV10-3 CAIRVTGLAGELFF TGTGCCATCCGAGTCACAGGGTTGGCCGGGGAGCTGTTTTTT
. . TRBJ1-3 TRBV3-1 CASSPTTGTPSGNTIYF TGTGCCAGCAGCCCCACTACCGGGACACCCTCTGGAAACACCATATATTTT
many . TRBJ2-5 TRBV12-3/TRBV12-4 CASSTPYRGEASQETQYF TGTGCCAGCAGTACACCGTATAGGGGAGAGGCCTCTCAAGAGACCCAGTACTTC
many TRBD1 TRBJ1-2 TRBV2 CASSWGQGLYGYTF TGTGCCAGCAGTTGGGGACAGGGCCTCTATGGCTACACCTTC
many . TRBJ2-5 TRBV2 CASSEPQETQYF TGTGCCAGCAGTGAACCACAAGAGACCCAGTACTTC
few TRBD1 TRBJ1-2 TRBV12-3/TRBV12-4 CASSFMGQGTYGYTF TGTGCCAGCAGTTTTATGGGACAGGGGACCTATGGCTACACCTTC
many . TRBJ2-2 TRBV6-1 CASSEGPGAYYTGELFF TGTGCCAGCAGTGAAGGCCCAGGGGCCTATTACACCGGGGAGCTGTTTTTT
many TRBD1 TRBJ2-5 TRBV19 CASSITLGQGEGETQYF TGTGCCAGTAGTATAACGCTGGGACAGGGGGAAGGAGAGACCCAGTACTTC
few . TRBJ1-4 TRBV15 CATSRERGSGNEKLFF TGTGCCACCAGCAGAGAACGCGGGTCGGGTAATGAAAAACTGTTTTTT
once . TRBJ2-7 TRBV2 CASSEGGGSGEQYF TGTGCCAGCAGTGAGGGGGGAGGTTCGGGCGAGCAGTACTTC
few . TRBJ1-5 TRBV19 CASSSGHQPQHF TGTGCCAGTAGTAGCGGACATCAGCCCCAGCATTTT